The following is a TCR beta chain sequence with its context. The specificity of this receptor is unknown. The record has no base qualities; no much larger clone is one base away. TCRbeta CDR3 regions were amplified from genomic DNA using the immunoSEQ Assay, a bias-controlled multiplex PCR. Regarding the original processing steps: The number of nucleated cells in each sample was estimated from the amplification of reference gene primers within the assay. Sequence reads were collapsed and filtered to measure the absolute abundance of every unique TCRbeta CDR3 rearrangement. For each sample, productive Simpson clonality was calculated by taking the square root of Simpson's diversity index across productive rearrangements. Drawn from immuneACCESS, this table holds only the in-frame rearrangements with V and J called that TCRdb kept. Clones are partly lost; checked studies trace under half to an unresolved V gene and leave the rest unexplained. That table gives V, J and clone size, and the DNA gave D and trimming. The table for this sample lists some 500,000 clones; roughly 90% of them were counted only once. Jointly, the top ten make up 1.5% to 2% of the sample.

This specimen comes from a study of blood T cell repertoires in COVID-19 (dated by TCRdb to 2018 to 2021). At the level of the whole study: Collaborator samples came from the United States, Italy and Spain and covered acute and convalescent phases of COVID-19. The material from the prospective study consisted of cDNA or gDNA derived from T cells, B-cell-depleted T cells, or PBMCs. Subjects who had been exposed to COVID-19, were actively infected with it, or had recovered from it provided the deeply sampled blood TCRbeta repertoires that made up the dataset. The repertoires were made available in a free public database intended to serve as a resource for research on the immune response to SARS-CoV-2. Samples came from the ongoing ImmuneRACE study (first 160 participants) plus 1,254 subjects from 6 global collaborators. The sample metadata nearly always contained a de-identified subject ID, COVID-19 status, age in years and sex. Where available, HLA class I and class II types were obtained from metadata supplied by the sample provider rather than from assay-based typing. General findings and caveats noted by the study authors: The amount of clinical and demographic metadata varied by source and participant and was provided uncurated.

The CDR3 holds 15 amino acids from the cysteine to the phenylalanine. CDR3 DNA only is kept here, 45 bases in frame from base 1. Reading the germline V gene (reference sequence) gives CDR1 LNHNV and CDR2 YYDKDF. V was cut back by 1 base and J by 7 bases, leaving a gap of 11 bases between them. Participants in the prospective study were enrolled through a virtual design, were aged roughly 18 to 90 years, and lived in roughly 25 United States geographic areas. To assign participants to cohorts, the prospective study relied on clinical history that participants themselves reported in a screening survey and a study questionnaire. Recovered participants in ImmuneRACE Cohort 3 were defined as having two consecutive negative NP/OP PCR tests, clearance from a healthcare professional, or resolution of symptoms. In the prospective study, whole blood, serum and a nasopharyngeal or oropharyngeal swab were collected from each participant by mobile phlebotomists. Participants in the prospective study had the option to provide additional blood draws and questionnaires over a roughly 2-month period. Prospective study blood samples were shipped either frozen or at room temperature before DNA extraction.

Rearrangement joined TRBV15 to TRBJ1-6, with an unclear D gene assignment. This receptor was obtained from a woman between 40 and 50 years old who had recovered from COVID-19. Sequenced: PBMCs or T cells enriched from blood (not recorded which). The CDR3 has the sequence CATSRGSVTNSPLHF. The sequenced DNA: TGTGCCACCAGCAGAGGCTCAGTTACGAATTCACCCCTCCACTTT.